Described below is a single T cell receptor beta chain sequence and its context. What it binds is not known. The entry originates in a study of naive and memory T cell subsets. General observations from the study: Naive repertoires, especially CD8, held a few larger clonotypes, possibly memory cells re-expressing CD45RA. In naive cells, over 90% of TCR sequences were seen only once.

CD4 T cells were positively selected, then CD8 T cells from the CD4-negative fraction. Cells stained for CD3, CD4, CD8, CD45RA, CD27 and viability were sorted into four CD45RA/CD27 subsets. An equimolar mix of two oligonucleotides served as the beta constant-region primer for TRBC1 and TRBC2. Ligated cDNA was amplified by four rounds of PCR with nested alpha and beta constant-region primers and SP2. From the UMI-ligation and nested PCR reads, TCRdb called clonotypes with MiXCR, one entry per CDR3 protein. The sample includes under 150,000 distinct CDR3 sequences, approximately 21% of them seen just once. This receptor was obtained from a human donor in good health. The sample comprised naive CD8+ T cells from blood.

The CDR3 here is CASSFGLAGGPSTDTQYF. For the CDR3, the DNA is TGTGCCAGCAGTTTTGGACTAGCGGGAGGGCCCAGCACAGATACGCAGTATTTT. The chain has TRBV28 and TRBJ2-3; 15 nucleotides match TRBD2. This CDR3 spans 18 amino acids. J was trimmed by 0 bases and V by 3 bases; bases with no gene match: 4. Germline CDR1 MDHEN, CDR2 SYDVKM.